This T cell receptor beta chain stems from a study of beta chain features in type 1 diabetes. The wider study: Healthy donors and patients showed comparable age, gender and cell yields.

Study-level results: Across patients, naive, central memory and Treg TCRB repertoires exhibited apparently greater similarity than was observed across healthy donors. The study found moderately but significantly shorter TCRB CDR3s in all four CD4+ subsets of Type 1 diabetes patients.

Trimming shortened V by 4 bases and J by 4 bases, and 9 bases separated the two germline ends. The CDR3 is 13 amino acids. The germline V gene has CDR1 ENHRY and CDR2 SYGVKD. Points on this clone: Its antigen remains unknown.

Since all of the isolated RNA was reverse transcribed, expressed TCRB transcripts were what got sequenced. Samples of naive, central memory and regulatory T cells yielded a mean of about 3.57 million reads. Clones were sequenced by immunoSEQ multiplex PCR, and TCRdb holds only the in-frame ones, with some missing. The sample shows some 240,000 clones, 16% of them seen only once. Isolation of CD4+ naive, central memory, regulatory and stem cell-like memory cells was achieved by sorting via CD45RO/CCR7/CD25/CD127/CD95/CD27. V gene TRBV10-3 combines with J gene TRBJ2-3; no clear D gene. This clonotype was obtained from a young man with type 1 diabetes. Sequenced material: naive CD4+ T cells from blood. CDR3 DNA: TGTGCCATCAGTGGTGGAGTTGCAGATACGCAGTATTTT. Amino acids: CAISGGVADTQYF.